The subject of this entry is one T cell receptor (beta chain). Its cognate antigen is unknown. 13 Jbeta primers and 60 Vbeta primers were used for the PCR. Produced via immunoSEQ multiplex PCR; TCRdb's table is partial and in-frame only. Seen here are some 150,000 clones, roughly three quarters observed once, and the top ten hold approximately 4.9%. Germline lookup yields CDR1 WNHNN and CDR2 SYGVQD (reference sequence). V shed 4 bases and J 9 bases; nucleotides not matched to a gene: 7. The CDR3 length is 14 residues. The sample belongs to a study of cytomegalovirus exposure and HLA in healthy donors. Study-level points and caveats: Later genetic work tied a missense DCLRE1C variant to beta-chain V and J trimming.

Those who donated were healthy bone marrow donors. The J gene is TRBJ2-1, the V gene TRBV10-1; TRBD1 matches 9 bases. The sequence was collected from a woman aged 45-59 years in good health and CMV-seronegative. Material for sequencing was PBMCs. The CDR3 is CASSGGDRAAEQFF. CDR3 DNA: TGCGCCAGCAGTGGGGGGGACAGGGCAGCTGAGCAGTTCTTC.